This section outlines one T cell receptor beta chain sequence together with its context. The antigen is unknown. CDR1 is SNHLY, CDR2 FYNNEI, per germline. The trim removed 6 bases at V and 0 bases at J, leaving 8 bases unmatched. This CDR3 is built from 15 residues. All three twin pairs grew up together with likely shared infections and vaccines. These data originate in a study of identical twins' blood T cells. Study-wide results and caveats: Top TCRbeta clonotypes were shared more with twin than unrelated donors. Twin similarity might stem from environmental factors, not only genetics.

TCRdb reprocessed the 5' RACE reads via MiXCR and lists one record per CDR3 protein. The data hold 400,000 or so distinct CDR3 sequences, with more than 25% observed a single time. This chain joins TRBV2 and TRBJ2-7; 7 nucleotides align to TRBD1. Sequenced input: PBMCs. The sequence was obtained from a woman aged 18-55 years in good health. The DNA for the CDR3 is TGTGCCAGCAGAGAGACAGGGTTTCACTCCTACGAGCAGTACTTC. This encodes CASRETGFHSYEQYF.